This note documents a single T cell receptor (beta chain) sequence. Here immunoSEQ multiplex PCR was the method, and the copy in TCRdb shows in-frame clones only, minus some. Altogether 90,000 to 120,000 clones are present, 80% to 95% being singletons, with the ten largest covering 1% to 1.5%. The data derive from a study of OX40 agonist ivuxolimab in advanced cancers. Study-level information: Partial responses were seen in three patients, one with hepatocellular carcinoma and two with cutaneous melanoma.

This sequence was found in an adult with an advanced solid tumor such as melanoma, head and neck, liver or kidney cancer. The material was CD4+ or CD8+ T cells sorted from blood, obtained in a trial of the OX40 agonist ivuxolimab.

The CDR3 coding sequence is TGTGCCAGCAGATGGACAGGGGGTAATGAAAAACTGTTTTTT. Protein: CASRWTGGNEKLFF. The V and J genes are TRBV2 and TRBJ1-4, with 10 positions matching TRBD1. Per the germline V gene, CDR1 is SNHLY and CDR2 is FYNNEI. The trim removed 6 bases at V and 4 bases at J, leaving 2 bases unmatched. This CDR3 is built from 14 residues.